The 23 T cell receptor beta chains below come from one sample, sequenced in a study of T cell repertoires in cytomegalovirus infection. TCRdb fed the reads into MiXCR, producing one record per CDR3 protein. The table has around 710,000 distinct CDR3 sequences, just under 30% seen once. For these receptors, no antigen is known. This sample comprised cultured CD8+ T cells from PBMCs, obtained from culture after CMV antigen stimulation. The receptor source for this set is a human donor in good health (CMV status not recorded). Some clones in this sample may be carry-over from other donors' samples.

To note about this clonotype: Possible read error: a much larger clone is one base away. The chain recombines TRBV6-1 with TRBJ2-5; 9 bases align to TRBD1. V trimming: 3 bases; J trimming: 1 base; junction bases outside the gene matches: 6. The germline V gene encodes CDR1 MNHNS and CDR2 SASEGT. CDR3 length: 16 residues. The CDR3 sequence: CASSDLGTGFQETQYF. The CDR3 DNA reads TGTGCCAGCAGTGACCTCGGGACAGGGTTCCAAGAGACCCAGTACTTC.

The chain links TRBV7-9 to TRBJ1-5, with D possibly matching TRBD1 (6 bases). Trimming stripped 5 bases from V and 3 bases from J, with 20 bases between. This CDR3 spans 17 amino acids. Germline values: CDR1 SEHNR, CDR2 FQNEAQ (reference sequence). Here the CDR3 DNA reads TGTGCCAGCAGCAGAGGGGGTCCGGGTAATGACAATCAGCCCCAGCATTTT. Translating it yields CASSRGGPGNDNQPQHF.

This chain joins TRBV10-2 and TRBJ1-5, with D possibly matching TRBD1 (5 bases). The CDR3 has 16 amino acids. V was cut by 0 bases and J by 0 bases, with 9 bases left in between. From germline, CDR1 is WSHSY and CDR2 SAAADI. CDR3 protein: CASSESVGDSNQPQHF. The CDR3 DNA sequence: TGCGCCAGCAGTGAGTCTGTAGGGGATAGCAATCAGCCCCAGCATTTT.

This clonotype was seen at least ten times. The chain is built from TRBV7-9 and TRBJ1-5, with D uncertain. This CDR3 has 18 amino acids. V was cut by 2 bases and J by 4 bases, with 21 bases left in between. Germline loops: CDR1 SEHNR, CDR2 FQNEAQ (reference sequence). The CDR3 is CASSLRDFGPRLNQPQHF. The CDR3 DNA sequence: TGTGCCAGCAGCTTAAGGGATTTTGGCCCGCGCCTTAATCAGCCCCAGCATTTT.

This chain links TRBV6-5 with TRBJ1-1, with 7 bases lining up with TRBD1. Germline CDR1 reads MNHEY; CDR2 reads SVGAGI. V lost 4 bases, J lost 9 bases, and 5 bases stayed unmatched. The CDR3 runs to 12 residues. The CDR3 bases are TGTGCCAGCAGTTTTACAGGGGCCCAAGCTTTCTTT. Translated, it gives CASSFTGAQAFF.

This chain uses TRBV27 with TRBJ1-5; D is perhaps TRBD1 (6 bases). V was trimmed by 4 bases and J by 8 bases, leaving 18 bases between them. This CDR3 contains 15 residues. From germline, CDR1 is MNHEY and CDR2 SMNVEV (reference sequence). The CDR3 nucleotides read TGTGCCAGCAGTTCCCGGGTGGAGGGGGGAGAGCCCCAGCATTTT. Translating it yields CASSSRVEGGEPQHF.

V usage is TRBV28 and J usage is TRBJ1-4, with TRBD1 identical over 11 bases. The CDR3 totals 17 residues. Per germline, CDR1 MDHEN and CDR2 SYDVKM. After removal of 5 bases from V and 5 bases from J, the junction contained 10 bases not matched to a gene. The CDR3 protein is CASSGRTGGAWNEKLFF. CDR3 DNA: TGTGCCAGCAGTGGGCGGACAGGGGGCGCCTGGAATGAAAAACTGTTTTTT. Filled out from reference TRBV28 and TRBJ1-4, the complete variable domain reads DVKVTQSSRYLVKRTGEKVFLECVQDMDHENMFWYRQDPGLGLRLIYFSYDVKMKEKGDIPEGYSVSREKKERFSLILESASTNQTSMYLCASSGRTGGAWNEKLFFGSGTQLSVL.

With respect to this clonotype: A much larger clone lies a single base off, so this may be a read error. The chain combines TRBV7-8 with TRBJ1-2; D may be TRBD1 (5 bases). Germline-derived CDR1 and CDR2 are SGHVS and FQNEAQ. The CDR3 runs 14 residues. The CDR3 region has the DNA TGTGTCAGCAGCCAACAGGTAGCGGACTATGGCTACACCTTC. It yields the protein CVSSQQVADYGYTF.

V and J are TRBV27 and TRBJ1-5; perhaps TRBD1 as D (5 bases). The CDR3 totals 16 residues. Germline V lookup: CDR1 MNHEY, CDR2 SMNVEV (reference sequence). V lost 4 bases to trimming and J lost 1 base, with 14 bases between them. CDR3 bases: TGTGCCAGCAGTTCCTCTCGGACACTAAGCAATCAGCCCCAGCATTTT. Translated, it gives CASSSSRTLSNQPQHF.

The V call is TRBV15, the J call TRBJ2-3; D gene unclear. CDR3 size: 17 residues. Germline loops: CDR1 LNHNV, CDR2 YYDKDF (reference sequence). V was clipped by 0 bases and J by 0 bases, with 13 bases between them. The CDR3 here is CATSRDLTGLSTDTQYF. The CDR3, as DNA: TGTGCCACCAGCAGAGATCTTACGGGTCTCAGCACAGATACGCAGTATTTT.

This clonotype occurred a few times. The chain joins TRBV14 to TRBJ2-3; D remains unclear. V was trimmed by 3 bases and J by 2 bases, leaving 12 bases between them. The germline V gene has CDR1 SGHDN and CDR2 FVKESK. The CDR3 spans 15 residues. The CDR3 loop reads CASSQEWDLTDTQYF. In DNA form, the CDR3 reads TGTGCCAGCAGCCAGGAGTGGGATCTCACAGATACGCAGTATTTT.

The rearrangement joins TRBV29-1 to TRBJ2-6; 8 positions match TRBD2. Trimming cost V 6 bases and J 2 bases; bases outside gene matches: 9. The CDR3 totals 16 residues. The germline V gene has CDR1 SQVTM and CDR2 ANQGSEA. In DNA form, the CDR3 reads TGCAGCGTCTCCGAGCTAGCGGGCCCTGGGGCCAACGTCCTGACTTTC. Encoded protein: CSVSELAGPGANVLTF.

This clonotype was seen repeatedly, ten times or more. The chain joins TRBV7-8 to TRBJ2-5; D may match TRBD1 or TRBD2 (6 bases each). Germline values: CDR1 SGHVS, CDR2 FQNEAQ. CDR3 length: 15 amino acids. V was pared by 3 bases and J by 4 bases, with 15 bases between. Written as DNA, the CDR3 is TGTGCCAGCAGCTTTTTATGGGGGGCGGGAGAGACCCAGTACTTC. It yields the protein CASSFLWGAGETQYF. Looking up the rest from reference TRBV7-8 and TRBJ2-5 gives the full variable domain: GAGVSQSPRYKVAKRGQDVALRCDPISGHVSLFWYQQALGQGPEFLTYFQNEAQLDKSGLPSDRFFAERPEGSVSTLKIQRTQQEDSAVYLCASSFLWGAGETQYFGPGTRLLVL.

The chain links TRBV27 to TRBJ2-5; D is undetermined. The germline gives CDR1 MNHEY, CDR2 SMNVEV (reference sequence). The germline V and J ends were trimmed by 3 bases and 5 bases, with 10 bases remaining between them. The CDR3 is made up of 13 amino acids. In DNA form, the CDR3 reads TGTGCCAGCAGTTTGGCGCCCTGGGAGACCCAGTACTTC. This encodes CASSLAPWETQYF.

The J gene is TRBJ1-1, the V gene TRBV27, with TRBD1 as a possible D gene (5 bases). The CDR3 runs 14 residues. V dropped 2 bases and J dropped 2 bases, with 9 bases sitting between them. CDR1 is MNHEY and CDR2 is SMNVEV in the germline V gene (reference sequence). The CDR3 protein is CASSLPGSNTEAFF. In nucleotides, the CDR3 is TGTGCCAGCAGTTTACCAGGGTCCAACACTGAAGCTTTCTTT.

The rearrangement links TRBV12-3 or TRBV12-4 to TRBJ2-7; the D is unclear. The CDR3 sequence is 12 residues long. Between the trimmed V and J ends, which lost 3 bases and 4 bases, there was a span of 7 bases. CDR3: CASSFSRYEQYF. The CDR3 DNA follows: TGTGCCAGCAGTTTTTCCAGATACGAGCAGTACTTC.

J is TRBJ2-7 and V is TRBV19; no definite D call. There are 13 residues in the CDR3. Trimming cost V 6 bases and J 2 bases, with 11 bases left between them. Germline V gene lookup returns CDR1 LNHDA and CDR2 SQIVND (reference sequence). The CDR3 nucleotides read TGTGCCAGTAGCCTGACCCTAACCTACGAGCAGTACTTC. As protein: CASSLTLTYEQYF.

This chain joins TRBV27 and TRBJ2-3; D uncertain. Germline lookup yields CDR1 MNHEY and CDR2 SMNVEV (reference sequence). V lost 8 bases, J lost 4 bases, and 10 bases lay in between. The length of the CDR3 is 12 residues. The CDR3 DNA reads as TGTGCCAGCGGGGAAGGCCCAGATACGCAGTATTTT. The encoded protein is CASGEGPDTQYF.

V and J are TRBV4-1 and TRBJ1-1; unclear D gene. Germline V CDR1 and CDR2: MGHRA, YSYEKL. The CDR3 sequence is 15 residues long. The V gene lost 2 bases and the J gene lost 1 base, with 11 bases spanning the gap. The DNA of the CDR3 is TGCGCCAGCAGCCAACCCTTGGGGAGGAACACTGAAGCTTTCTTT. Translating gives CASSQPLGRNTEAFF.

V usage is TRBV29-1 and J usage is TRBJ2-1; D is unresolved. Germline V gives CDR1 SQVTM, CDR2 ANQGSEA. The length of the CDR3 is 12 residues. Trimming removed 3 bases from V and 9 bases from J, with 12 bases in between. The CDR3 here is CSVDVSGTEQFF. The CDR3 coding sequence is TGCAGCGTTGATGTGTCGGGTACTGAGCAGTTCTTC.

CDR3 bases: TGCGCCAGCAGCCAAGTTGCGGGGGCCTCCTACGAGCAGTACGTC. It encodes CASSQVAGASYEQYV. The V and J genes are TRBV4-1 and TRBJ2-7; a weak D match, TRBD2 (7 bases). The germline V gene has CDR1 MGHRA and CDR2 YSYEKL. Between the trimmed V and J ends, which lost 1 base and 0 bases, there was a span of 10 bases. This CDR3 spans 15 amino acids.

The rearrangement uses TRBV2 and TRBJ2-3; TRBD2 aligns across 9 bases. CDR3 length: 17 residues. Trimming cost V 10 bases and J 0 bases; bases outside gene matches: 14. CDR1 and CDR2 (germline): SNHLY, FYNNEI. The CDR3 bases are TGTGCCAAGAATAGCGGGGGAACTGTTTCTAGCACAGATACGCAGTATTTT. This sequence encodes CAKNSGGTVSSTDTQYF. The full variable domain, completed using reference TRBV2 and TRBJ2-3, is EPEVTQTPSHQVTQMGQEVILRCVPISNHLYFYWYRQILGQKVEFLVSFYNNEISEKSEIFDDQFSVERPDGSNFTLKIRSTKLEDSAMYFCAKNSGGTVSSTDTQYFGPGTRLTVL.

This rearrangement joins TRBV6-5 to TRBJ1-5; D gene unclear. In germline, CDR1 is MNHEY, CDR2 SVGAGI. The CDR3 covers 15 residues. The ends were cut back, 0 bases at V and 5 bases at J, with 11 bases in the middle. The CDR3: CASSYSTTVDQPQHF. The CDR3 DNA reads as TGTGCCAGCAGTTACTCGACAACCGTTGATCAGCCCCAGCATTTT.